These T cell receptor beta chains were read from a single sample in a study of blood T cell repertoires in COVID-19. Sequencing used immunoSEQ multiplex PCR; TCRdb keeps in-frame clones, though not all of them. Among over 90,000 clones listed, 81% were seen once. The sequencing input was peripheral blood. The receptors were sampled from a man aged 80 or over with COVID-19, enrolled during active disease. Both conserved end residues are trimmed from each CDR3. D genes are given only for firm matches. Clone size is given for some rows only: seen once, a few or many times, or a class if the clone is expanded.

length,D,V,J,size,CDR3
12,TRBD2,TRBV19,TRBJ2-5,once,ASSIGGGEETQY
14,TRBD1,TRBV18,TRBJ1-3,few,ASSLGTGVSGNTIY
14,TRBD2,TRBV7-2,TRBJ2-5,-,ASSLGRGGHAGTQY
14,-,TRBV6-6,TRBJ1-1,few,ASLRVRIGIVTEAF
12,-,TRBV6-6,TRBJ2-1,-,ASSYSRTDNEQF
14,-,TRBV6-5,TRBJ1-3,-,ASSYTQSSGGNTIY
13,TRBD2,TRBV6-5,TRBJ2-1,-,ASSYRGLAGYEQF
13,-,TRBV18,TRBJ2-2,once,ASSPPVYRTGELF
12,-,TRBV7-2,TRBJ2-3,once,ASSFYSTDLKKY
13,-,TRBV6-5,TRBJ2-7,once,ASSTGQGGLYEQY
13,TRBD2,TRBV6-1,TRBJ2-1,-,ASRLPGLDYNEQF
11,-,TRBV19,TRBJ1-3,-,ATDTNSGNTIY
13,-,TRBV11-2,TRBJ2-5,-,ASSQGGLLQETQY
14,TRBD1,TRBV9,TRBJ2-3,-,ASSPRQGRSTDTQY
11,TRBD1,TRBV28,TRBJ1-2,-,ASSVRQGPGYT
13,-,TRBV14,TRBJ1-4,-,ASSLMGLTGGKLF
9,-,TRBV20-1,TRBJ2-3,-,SAPRGDTQY
12,TRBD1,TRBV2,TRBJ1-2,-,ASVSDRVNYGYT
12,-,TRBV7-9,TRBJ1-1,-,ASSLGGGRAEAF
11,-,TRBV4-2,TRBJ2-7,-,ASSQGDNYEQY
13,-,TRBV5-1,TRBJ2-3,once,ASSRSPGRRDTQY
15,TRBD1,TRBV18,TRBJ2-2,-,ASSPLPGQGDTGELF
12,TRBD1,TRBV3-1/TRBV3-2,TRBJ1-6,-,ATRVDRDHSPLH
12,TRBD1,TRBV5-1,TRBJ2-7,-,ASSLRQGDYEQY
13,TRBD1,TRBV3-1/TRBV3-2,TRBJ2-5,once,ASSRRTGGAETQY
13,TRBD1,TRBV7-9,TRBJ2-1,medium-sized,ASSFGQVSYNEQF
12,-,TRBV5-4,TRBJ2-7,few,ASSLGGGPYEQY
12,-,TRBV6-5,TRBJ1-6,-,ASSQTTLYSPLH
13,-,TRBV2,TRBJ1-2,-,ASRGRGNLNYGYT
12,TRBD1,TRBV9,TRBJ1-2,few,ASSSTGTGYGYT
12,-,TRBV27,TRBJ1-6,-,ASSSGLSDSPLH
15,TRBD1,TRBV24-1,TRBJ2-2,-,ATSDSRTGLNTGELF
13,TRBD1,TRBV6-5,TRBJ1-1,-,ASTAGTGGFTEAF
12,TRBD1,TRBV5-6,TRBJ1-2,-,ASSSLGQGQGYT
12,TRBD1,TRBV5-8,TRBJ1-2,-,ASSLEQGAGGYT
11,-,TRBV9,TRBJ2-5,-,ASSVGQIETQY
12,TRBD1,TRBV19,TRBJ1-1,-,ASSTTGWSTEAF
14,TRBD1,TRBV7-6,TRBJ2-6,-,ASSSPTGTGANVLT
13,-,TRBV7-2,TRBJ1-6,few,ASSLGGGMDSPLH
12,-,TRBV6-4,TRBJ1-6,-,ASALEAYNSPLH
10,-,TRBV7-2,TRBJ1-6,-,ASSFRNSPLH
12,-,TRBV3-1/TRBV3-2,TRBJ2-7,-,ASSQAGRRDGQY
12,-,TRBV11-2,TRBJ2-7,-,ASSLEVVIYEQY
13,-,TRBV7-8,TRBJ1-5,-,ASSLVRGGWQPQH
11,-,TRBV5-6,TRBJ2-3,-,ASSWTGTDTQY
12,-,TRBV30,TRBJ1-1,-,AWSVGRGNTEAF
15,TRBD2,TRBV6-2/TRBV6-3,TRBJ2-1,-,ASSGGLAGRKYNEQF
9,-,TRBV20-1,TRBJ2-3,-,SASGGDTQY
13,TRBD1,TRBV27,TRBJ2-7,-,ASSHLRGLGYEQY
17,TRBD1,TRBV5-1,TRBJ1-4,-,ASSLRPGTGVTTNEKLF
11,TRBD1,TRBV19,TRBJ2-2,-,ASSLTGAGELF
10,-,TRBV24-1,TRBJ1-5,few,ATSESGRIQH